The sequence of this TCR beta chain was determined in a study of T-cell reconstitution after alpha-beta-depleted transplantation in children. Study-wide results and caveats: After one year, T-cell counts and TCRbeta diversity mostly came from new T cells.

This clonotype was seen at least ten times. Antigen unknown. Unique molecular identifiers tagged the TCRbeta library. TCRdb ran MiXCR on the PCR reads and lists one entry per CDR3 protein. Of 200,000 or so distinct CDR3 sequences listed, about 6% were seen once; the top ten hold roughly 4.7%. The germline V and J ends were trimmed by 2 bases and 1 base, with 10 bases remaining between them. In germline, CDR1 is LNHNV, CDR2 YYDKDF (reference sequence). This CDR3 spans 15 amino acids. This specimen was PBMCs, taken before TCRalphabeta/CD19-depleted stem cell transplant. V and J are TRBV15 and TRBJ2-3, with D perhaps assigned TRBD1 or TRBD2 (7 bases each). This sequence was found in a girl under three years old with combined immunodeficiency, due to receive a stem cell transplant. CDR3 DNA sequence: TGTGCCACCAGCAGACCAGGGGGGGGCACAGATACGCAGTATTTT. It codes for CATSRPGGGTDTQYF.